This TCR beta chain stems from a study of CD8+CD57+ T cells in acquired aplastic anemia. Whoever was chosen for sequencing had shown CD8+CD57+ cell expansion by flow cytometry. Blood came from patients not yet given any therapy. V lost 9 bases to trimming and J lost 9 bases, with 18 bases between them. Germline CDR1 KGHDR, CDR2 SFDVKD. This CDR3 has 13 residues. Template material for TCR beta VDJ and CDR3 profiling consisted of genomic DNA. A single record per CDR3 protein comes from TCRdb applying MiXCR to the reads. The sample lists 270,000 or so distinct CDR3 sequences, 82% occurring once. This sequence was found in a human donor with aplastic anemia. The genes are TRBV24-1 and TRBJ2-3; perhaps D is TRBD1 or TRBD2 (6 bases each). The material sequenced was sorted CD4+, CD8+, or CD8+CD57+ T cells (not recorded which) from PBMCs. This CDR3 is CATLAGGTETQYF. DNA of the CDR3: TGTGCCACCTTGGCCGGGGGCACCGAGACGCAGTATTTT.